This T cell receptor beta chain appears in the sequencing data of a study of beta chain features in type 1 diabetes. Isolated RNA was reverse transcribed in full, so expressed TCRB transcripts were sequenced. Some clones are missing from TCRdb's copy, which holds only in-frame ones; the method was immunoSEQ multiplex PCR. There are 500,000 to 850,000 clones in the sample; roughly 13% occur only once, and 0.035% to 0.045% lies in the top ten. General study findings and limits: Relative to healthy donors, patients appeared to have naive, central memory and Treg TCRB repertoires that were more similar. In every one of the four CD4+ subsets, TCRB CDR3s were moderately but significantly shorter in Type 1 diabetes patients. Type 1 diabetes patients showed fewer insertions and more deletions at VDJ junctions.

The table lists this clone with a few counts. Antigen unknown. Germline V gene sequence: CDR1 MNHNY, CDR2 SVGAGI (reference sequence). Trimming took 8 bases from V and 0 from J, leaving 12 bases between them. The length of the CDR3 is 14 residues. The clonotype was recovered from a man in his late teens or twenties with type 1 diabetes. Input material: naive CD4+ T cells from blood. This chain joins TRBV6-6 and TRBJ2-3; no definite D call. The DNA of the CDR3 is TGTGCCAGCCTACCCCCTGGGAGCACAGATACGCAGTATTTT. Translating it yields CASLPPGSTDTQYF.